These T cell receptor beta chains were read from a single sample in a study of T cell responses to AZD1222 COVID-19 vaccine. Sequencing was performed with immunoSEQ multiplex PCR; in TCRdb, only in-frame clones are kept and a portion is missing. The table has 250,000 to 300,000 clones, almost 95% seen once. The starting material was peripheral blood, obtained 28 days after the second AZD1222 dose. These receptors originate from an adult who received the AZD1222 COVID-19 vaccine. Each CDR3 is given with its conserved first and last residue. Each record gives: J gene, clone size, D gene, V gene, CDR3 protein, CDR3 DNA. D genes are given only for firm matches. Clone size, where shown, is once, few, many, or a class for clones that have expanded.

j_call: TRBJ2-6; clone_size: -; d_call: -; v_call: TRBV28; cdr3_aa: CAGGYSGANVLTF; cdr3_nt: TGTGCCGGAGGGTATTCTGGGGCCAACGTCCTGACTTTC
j_call: TRBJ2-4; clone_size: -; d_call: TRBD2; v_call: TRBV5-1; cdr3_aa: CASSPPGGLGQNIQYF; cdr3_nt: TGCGCCAGCAGCCCCCCGGGGGGGCTGGGCCAAAACATTCAGTACTTC
j_call: TRBJ2-7; clone_size: once; d_call: -; v_call: TRBV3-1/TRBV3-2; cdr3_aa: CASSQTSTEQYF; cdr3_nt: TGTGCCAGCAGCCAAACCAGCACCGAGCAGTACTTC
j_call: TRBJ2-2; clone_size: -; d_call: TRBD2; v_call: TRBV3-1/TRBV3-2; cdr3_aa: CASARTSVANTGELFF; cdr3_nt: TGTGCCAGCGCCCGGACTAGCGTTGCGAACACCGGGGAGCTGTTTTTT
j_call: TRBJ2-2; clone_size: -; d_call: TRBD1; v_call: TRBV2; cdr3_aa: CASSLRDRGLNTGELFF; cdr3_nt: TGTGCCAGCAGTCTCCGGGACAGGGGACTGAACACCGGGGAGCTGTTTTTT
j_call: TRBJ2-3; clone_size: -; d_call: TRBD1; v_call: TRBV12-3/TRBV12-4; cdr3_aa: CASSFRDRNTQYF; cdr3_nt: TGTGCCAGCAGTTTCCGGGACAGAAATACGCAGTATTTT
j_call: TRBJ2-1; clone_size: -; d_call: TRBD2; v_call: TRBV7-9; cdr3_aa: CASSFSSGPAQFF; cdr3_nt: TGTGCCAGCAGCTTTTCTAGCGGCCCCGCGCAGTTCTTC
j_call: TRBJ2-1; clone_size: -; d_call: TRBD1; v_call: TRBV7-7; cdr3_aa: CASSPGTGPYNEQFF; cdr3_nt: TGTGCCAGCAGCCCCGGGACAGGGCCCTACAATGAGCAGTTCTTC
j_call: TRBJ1-4; clone_size: -; d_call: -; v_call: TRBV24-1; cdr3_aa: CATSDGGAATNEKLFF; cdr3_nt: TGTGCCACCAGTGATGGGGGGGCTGCAACTAATGAAAAACTGTTTTTT
j_call: TRBJ1-5; clone_size: once; d_call: TRBD1; v_call: TRBV10-3; cdr3_aa: CASTQGLNQPQHF; cdr3_nt: TGTGCCAGCACACAGGGGCTAAATCAGCCCCAGCATTTT
j_call: TRBJ2-7; clone_size: -; d_call: TRBD1; v_call: TRBV5-1; cdr3_aa: CASSRTGGSYEQYF; cdr3_nt: TGCGCCAGCAGCCGTACAGGGGGCTCCTACGAGCAGTACTTC
j_call: TRBJ1-5; clone_size: -; d_call: -; v_call: TRBV28; cdr3_aa: CASTSAGDLYSNQPQHF; cdr3_nt: TGTGCCAGCACGTCGGCAGGGGACCTTTATAGCAATCAGCCCCAGCATTTT
j_call: TRBJ2-7; clone_size: -; d_call: TRBD1; v_call: TRBV10-3; cdr3_aa: CAISESAGGDYEQYF; cdr3_nt: TGTGCCATCAGTGAGTCCGCAGGGGGCGACTACGAGCAGTACTTC
j_call: TRBJ1-5; clone_size: -; d_call: -; v_call: TRBV11-3; cdr3_aa: CASSLSQESNQPQHF; cdr3_nt: TGTGCCAGCAGCTTATCACAGGAGAGCAATCAGCCCCAGCATTTT
j_call: TRBJ1-3; clone_size: -; d_call: -; v_call: TRBV13; cdr3_aa: CASSDRRGDTIYF; cdr3_nt: TGTGCCAGCAGCGACCGACGGGGGGACACCATATATTTT
j_call: TRBJ1-4; clone_size: -; d_call: -; v_call: TRBV28; cdr3_aa: CASRPSTEGKLFF; cdr3_nt: TGTGCCAGCAGACCCAGCACCGAAGGGAAACTGTTTTTT
j_call: TRBJ2-7; clone_size: -; d_call: TRBD1; v_call: TRBV28; cdr3_aa: CASSWTGERLSYEQYF; cdr3_nt: TGTGCCAGCAGCTGGACAGGCGAACGGTTATCCTACGAGCAGTACTTC
j_call: TRBJ2-2; clone_size: -; d_call: -; v_call: TRBV5-1; cdr3_aa: CASSIIPGLQGRELFF; cdr3_nt: TGCGCCAGCAGCATAATCCCGGGACTTCAGGGTCGGGAGCTGTTTTTT
j_call: TRBJ2-7; clone_size: -; d_call: TRBD1; v_call: TRBV28; cdr3_aa: CASSPAGTGGYEQYF; cdr3_nt: TGTGCCAGCAGTCCAGCGGGGACAGGGGGGTACGAGCAGTACTTC
j_call: TRBJ2-4; clone_size: -; d_call: -; v_call: TRBV18; cdr3_aa: CASSPTVAAKNIQYF; cdr3_nt: TGTGCCAGCTCACCGACAGTTGCTGCCAAAAACATTCAGTACTTC
j_call: TRBJ2-5; clone_size: -; d_call: -; v_call: TRBV28; cdr3_aa: CASSFLVVTAQETQYF; cdr3_nt: TGTGCCAGCAGTTTTTTAGTAGTGACAGCACAAGAGACCCAGTACTTC
j_call: TRBJ2-3; clone_size: -; d_call: TRBD1; v_call: TRBV5-1; cdr3_aa: CASSSTRDSRSTDTQYF; cdr3_nt: TGCGCCAGCAGCTCAACTCGGGACAGTCGTAGCACAGATACGCAGTATTTT
j_call: TRBJ1-2; clone_size: once; d_call: -; v_call: TRBV4-3; cdr3_aa: CASSQDGNYGYTF; cdr3_nt: TGCGCCAGCAGCCAAGATGGGAACTATGGCTACACCTTC
j_call: TRBJ2-7; clone_size: -; d_call: -; v_call: TRBV3-1/TRBV3-2; cdr3_aa: CASSQGLPSYEQYF; cdr3_nt: TGTGCCAGCAGCCAAGGACTCCCCTCCTACGAGCAGTACTTC
j_call: TRBJ2-3; clone_size: -; d_call: -; v_call: TRBV5-4; cdr3_aa: CASSARTTDTQYF; cdr3_nt: TGTGCCAGCAGCGCCAGGACAACAGATACGCAGTATTTT
j_call: TRBJ2-7; clone_size: once; d_call: TRBD2; v_call: TRBV27; cdr3_aa: CASSRLAGRDEQYF; cdr3_nt: TGTGCCAGCAGCAGACTAGCGGGGAGGGACGAGCAGTACTTC
j_call: TRBJ1-1; clone_size: -; d_call: -; v_call: TRBV30; cdr3_aa: CAWSAPGTRAFF; cdr3_nt: TGTGCCTGGAGTGCCCCCGGGACGAGGGCTTTCTTT
j_call: TRBJ1-2; clone_size: -; d_call: -; v_call: TRBV7-9; cdr3_aa: CASSQDRPKGYTF; cdr3_nt: TGTGCCAGCAGTCAGGACAGACCTAAGGGCTACACCTTC
j_call: TRBJ2-3; clone_size: -; d_call: TRBD2; v_call: TRBV5-5; cdr3_aa: CASSLTSGTDTQYF; cdr3_nt: TGTGCCAGCAGCTTAACTAGCGGCACAGATACGCAGTATTTT